This is a list of T cell receptor beta chains from one sample in a study of CD8+CD57+ T cells in acquired aplastic anemia. TCRdb re-derived calls from the reads in MiXCR, one entry per CDR3 protein. The sample has 160,000 or so distinct CDR3 sequences; roughly 48% are singletons. Sequencing used sorted CD4+, CD8+, or CD8+CD57+ T cells (not recorded which) from PBMCs. The source is a human donor with aplastic anemia. The CDR3 runs from the conserved cysteine through the conserved F or W. A D gene is named only where the DNA matches it firmly. Size tells how often a clone was seen (once, few, many) or the class of an expanded clone, and some rows leave it out.

length: 14
V: TRBV5-4
D: TRBD2
J: TRBJ2-3
size: NA
CDR3: CASTLGGVTDTQYF
DNA: TGTGCCAGCACCCTTGGGGGGGTCACAGATACGCAGTATTTT

length: 14
V: TRBV6-2/TRBV6-3
D: NA
J: TRBJ1-6
size: many
CDR3: CASSYSIRDSPLHF
DNA: TGTGCCAGCAGTTACTCGATCCGAGATTCACCCCTCCACTTT

length: 13
V: TRBV29-1
D: NA
J: TRBJ2-7
size: NA
CDR3: CSANHGSSYEQYF
DNA: TGCAGTGCTAATCACGGGAGTTCTTACGAGCAGTACTTC

length: 14
V: TRBV27
D: NA
J: TRBJ1-5
size: few
CDR3: CASQRGASNQPQHF
DNA: TGTGCCAGCCAGCGGGGGGCGTCCAATCAGCCCCAGCATTTT

length: 14
V: TRBV10-3
D: NA
J: TRBJ1-5
size: medium-sized
CDR3: CAIRSALRDQPQHF
DNA: TGTGCCATCAGGTCAGCTCTACGAGATCAGCCCCAGCATTTT

length: 12
V: TRBV30
D: NA
J: TRBJ2-7
size: NA
CDR3: CAWRRVSYEQYF
DNA: TGTGCCTGGAGACGGGTCTCCTACGAGCAGTACTTC

length: 14
V: TRBV2
D: NA
J: TRBJ1-1
size: NA
CDR3: CASSDLGGGTEAFF
DNA: TGTGCCAGCAGTGATCTGGGAGGAGGGACTGAAGCTTTCTTT

length: 14
V: TRBV12-3/TRBV12-4
D: NA
J: TRBJ1-5
size: many
CDR3: CASSFGGLWQPQHF
DNA: TGTGCCAGCAGTTTTGGGGGGCTCTGGCAGCCCCAGCATTTT

length: 13
V: TRBV7-3
D: NA
J: TRBJ1-2
size: few
CDR3: CASSSQGSEGYTF
DNA: TGTGCCAGCAGCAGCCAGGGTTCTGAAGGCTACACCTTC

length: 13
V: TRBV7-2
D: NA
J: TRBJ2-5
size: many
CDR3: CASSLRGRETQYF
DNA: TGTGCCAGCAGCTTACGAGGTCGAGAGACCCAGTACTTC

length: 14
V: TRBV3-1
D: NA
J: TRBJ2-7
size: many
CDR3: CASSPLWGDGEQYF
DNA: TGTGCCAGCAGCCCCCTATGGGGGGATGGCGAGCAGTACTTC

length: 14
V: TRBV25-1
D: TRBD1
J: TRBJ1-4
size: NA
CDR3: CASSRGGNGEKLFF
DNA: TGTGCCAGCAGTAGAGGGGGCAATGGTGAAAAACTGTTTTTT

length: 15
V: TRBV7-2
D: TRBD1
J: TRBJ1-4
size: many
CDR3: CASSLETGGNEKLFF
DNA: TGTGCCAGCAGCTTAGAGACAGGGGGTAATGAAAAACTGTTTTTT

length: 14
V: TRBV2
D: NA
J: TRBJ1-4
size: many
CDR3: CASSEVGFNEKLFF
DNA: TGTGCCAGCAGTGAAGTAGGGTTTAATGAAAAACTGTTTTTT

length: 19
V: TRBV11-1
D: TRBD2
J: TRBJ2-3
size: NA
CDR3: CASSLATRTSGGPADTQYF
DNA: TGTGCCAGCAGCTTAGCTACCCGGACTAGCGGGGGGCCGGCAGATACGCAGTATTTT

length: 14
V: TRBV20-1
D: TRBD1
J: TRBJ2-7
size: NA
CDR3: CSASIGQGAYEQYF
DNA: TGCAGTGCTAGTATCGGACAGGGGGCCTACGAGCAGTACTTC

length: 17
V: TRBV19
D: TRBD2
J: TRBJ2-3
size: many
CDR3: CASSVTSGGAGTDTQYF
DNA: TGTGCCAGTAGTGTGACTAGCGGGGGGGCGGGCACAGATACGCAGTATTTT

length: 15
V: TRBV2
D: NA
J: TRBJ2-2
size: NA
CDR3: CASRSGLGNTGELFF
DNA: TGTGCCAGCAGATCCGGGCTAGGGAACACCGGGGAGCTGTTTTTT

length: 14
V: TRBV15
D: NA
J: TRBJ2-1
size: NA
CDR3: CATGGGAAPNEQFF
DNA: TGTGCCACCGGAGGCGGGGCGGCCCCCAATGAGCAGTTCTTC

length: 15
V: TRBV12-3/TRBV12-4
D: NA
J: TRBJ2-3
size: NA
CDR3: CASSPQLGRTDTQYF
DNA: TGTGCCAGCAGTCCCCAGCTAGGAAGGACAGATACGCAGTATTTT

length: 13
V: TRBV5-1
D: TRBD2
J: TRBJ2-3
size: NA
CDR3: CASRASGLDTQYF
DNA: TGCGCCAGCAGGGCTAGCGGTTTAGATACGCAGTATTTT

length: 15
V: TRBV5-1
D: TRBD1
J: TRBJ1-1
size: many
CDR3: CASSSMGTGNTEAFF
DNA: TGCGCCAGCAGCTCGATGGGGACAGGGAACACTGAAGCTTTCTTT

length: 14
V: TRBV19
D: NA
J: TRBJ1-2
size: many
CDR3: CASSIDPRIAGYTF
DNA: TGTGCCAGTAGTATAGATCCCCGAATAGCTGGCTACACCTTC

length: 16
V: TRBV7-6
D: TRBD1
J: TRBJ2-7
size: many
CDR3: CASSSGKQGAPYEQYF
DNA: TGTGCCAGCAGCTCCGGGAAGCAGGGGGCCCCGTACGAGCAGTACTTC

length: 16
V: TRBV27
D: NA
J: TRBJ1-1
size: many
CDR3: CASKFLVSGMNTEAFF
DNA: TGTGCCAGCAAGTTTCTGGTCTCGGGCATGAACACTGAAGCTTTCTTT

length: 15
V: TRBV6-1
D: NA
J: TRBJ2-7
size: NA
CDR3: CASSNRRGEDYEQYF
DNA: TGTGCCAGCAGTAATAGACGAGGGGAGGACTACGAGCAGTACTTC

length: 12
V: TRBV7-6
D: NA
J: TRBJ2-1
size: many
CDR3: CASTELGDEQFF
DNA: TGTGCCAGCACCGAACTAGGGGATGAGCAGTTCTTC

length: 15
V: TRBV6-4
D: NA
J: TRBJ2-1
size: many
CDR3: CASSDSALEASEQFF
DNA: TGTGCCAGCAGTGACTCAGCGTTGGAGGCTAGTGAGCAGTTCTTC

length: 16
V: TRBV5-5
D: TRBD1
J: TRBJ1-2
size: NA
CDR3: CASSTRTGNLNYGYTF
DNA: TGTGCCAGCAGCACCCGGACAGGGAACCTTAACTATGGCTACACCTTC

length: 14
V: TRBV19
D: NA
J: TRBJ1-1
size: many
CDR3: CASTARRGPTEAFF
DNA: TGTGCCAGTACGGCCCGCCGGGGACCAACTGAAGCTTTCTTT

length: 20
V: TRBV6-1
D: TRBD1
J: TRBJ1-2
size: few
CDR3: CASSESFQGGQGNFGNGYTF
DNA: TGTGCCAGCAGTGAAAGTTTCCAAGGGGGACAGGGCAATTTCGGGAATGGCTACACCTTC

length: 16
V: TRBV14
D: NA
J: TRBJ2-3
size: few
CDR3: CASSQGWNLGSDTQYF
DNA: TGTGCCAGCAGCCAAGGATGGAATTTGGGATCAGATACGCAGTATTTT

length: 13
V: TRBV3-1
D: TRBD2
J: TRBJ2-5
size: NA
CDR3: CASSPASGGGKYF
DNA: TGTGCCAGCAGCCCGGCTAGCGGGGGGGGGAAGTACTTC

length: 15
V: TRBV10-3
D: TRBD1
J: TRBJ1-2
size: NA
CDR3: CAISADRVGINGYTF
DNA: TGTGCCATCAGTGCCGACAGGGTCGGTATTAATGGCTACACCTTC

length: 11
V: TRBV19
D: NA
J: TRBJ1-4
size: NA
CDR3: CASSISEKLFF
DNA: TGTGCCAGTAGTATTTCTGAAAAACTGTTTTTT

length: 13
V: TRBV3-1
D: NA
J: TRBJ1-2
size: many
CDR3: CASSQAAGAAVTF
DNA: TGTGCCAGCAGCCAAGCTGCCGGGGCGGCCGTCACCTTC

length: 20
V: TRBV19
D: NA
J: TRBJ2-3
size: many
CDR3: CASSIRRGAGTGLGGHTQYF
DNA: TGTGCCAGTAGTATACGGAGAGGAGCGGGGACGGGACTTGGGGGGCATACGCAGTATTTT

length: 15
V: TRBV7-9
D: TRBD1
J: TRBJ1-1
size: many
CDR3: CASSYPTGSNTEAFF
DNA: TGTGCCAGCAGCTATCCGACAGGGAGTAACACTGAAGCTTTCTTT

length: 15
V: TRBV3-1
D: NA
J: TRBJ2-7
size: many
CDR3: CASSQGLARIYEQYF
DNA: TGTGCCAGCAGCCAAGGTCTAGCCAGGATCTACGAGCAGTACTTC

length: 15
V: TRBV9
D: TRBD2
J: TRBJ2-7
size: NA
CDR3: CASSVDPSGGGEQYF
DNA: TGTGCCAGCAGCGTAGATCCTAGCGGGGGGGGGGAGCAGTACTTC

length: 10
V: TRBV14
D: NA
J: TRBJ2-7
size: many
CDR3: CASGGGHQYF
DNA: TGTGCCAGCGGAGGGGGGCACCAGTACTTC

length: 18
V: TRBV20-1
D: NA
J: TRBJ2-3
size: many
CDR3: CSARDRPRNLIGTDTQYF
DNA: TGCAGTGCTAGAGACCGACCCCGAAACCTAATCGGGACAGATACGCAGTATTTT

length: 14
V: TRBV25-1
D: NA
J: TRBJ1-3
size: many
CDR3: CASSEERSGNTIYF
DNA: TGTGCCAGCAGTGAGGAGCGCTCTGGAAACACCATATATTTT

length: 12
V: TRBV10-3
D: TRBD1
J: TRBJ2-7
size: NA
CDR3: CATGRTGGEQYF
DNA: TGTGCGACGGGCAGGACAGGTGGGGAGCAGTACTTC

length: 14
V: TRBV19
D: NA
J: TRBJ2-7
size: many
CDR3: CASSIGTNHYEQYF
DNA: TGTGCCAGTAGTATTGGGACAAACCACTACGAGCAGTACTTC